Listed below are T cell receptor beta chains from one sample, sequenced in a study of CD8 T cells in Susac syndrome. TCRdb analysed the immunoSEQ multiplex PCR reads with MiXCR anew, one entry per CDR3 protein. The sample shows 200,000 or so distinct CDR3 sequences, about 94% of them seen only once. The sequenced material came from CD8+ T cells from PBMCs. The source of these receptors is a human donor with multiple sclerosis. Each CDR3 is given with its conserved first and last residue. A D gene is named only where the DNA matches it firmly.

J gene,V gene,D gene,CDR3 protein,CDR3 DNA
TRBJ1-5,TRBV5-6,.,CASSPGGGHQHF,TGTGCCAGCAGCCCGGGGGGAGGCCACCAGCATTTT
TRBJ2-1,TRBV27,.,CASRPDSLGIYNEQFF,TGTGCCAGCAGACCGGACAGTTTAGGGATTTACAATGAGCAGTTCTTC
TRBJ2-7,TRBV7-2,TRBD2,CASTNVRSGTYEQYF,TGTGCCAGCACCAATGTACGGAGCGGGACTTACGAGCAGTACTTC
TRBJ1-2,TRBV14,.,CASSPTTYGYGYTF,TGTGCCAGCAGCCCCACGACCTATGGCTATGGCTACACCTTC
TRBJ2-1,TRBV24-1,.,CATSEGGYNEQFF,TGTGCCACCAGTGAGGGCGGATACAATGAGCAGTTCTTC
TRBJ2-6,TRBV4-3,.,CASSQFSLTGANVLTF,TGCGCCAGCAGCCAATTTTCTCTAACTGGGGCCAACGTCCTGACTTTC
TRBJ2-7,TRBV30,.,CAWTPGGYEQYF,TGTGCCTGGACACCCGGGGGCTACGAGCAGTACTTC
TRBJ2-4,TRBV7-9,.,CASSPVREKNIQYF,TGTGCCAGCAGCCCCGTTCGGGAAAAAAACATTCAGTACTTC
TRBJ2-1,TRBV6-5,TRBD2,CATVAGAFHDEQFF,TGTGCCACGGTAGCGGGAGCCTTCCATGATGAGCAGTTCTTC
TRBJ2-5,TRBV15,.,CATSREGEETQYF,TGTGCCACCAGCAGAGAGGGGGAAGAGACCCAGTACTTC
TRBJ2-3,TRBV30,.,CAWDSTDTQYF,TGTGCCTGGGACAGCACAGATACGCAGTATTTT
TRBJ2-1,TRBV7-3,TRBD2,CASSSIAGVYNEQFF,TGTGCCAGCAGCTCCATAGCGGGAGTCTACAATGAGCAGTTCTTC
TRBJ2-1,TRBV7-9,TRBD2,CASSSAGGEKWNEQFF,TGTGCCAGCTCAAGTGCGGGGGGAGAAAAGTGGAATGAGCAGTTCTTC
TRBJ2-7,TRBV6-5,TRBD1,CASSYGGQSYEQYF,TGTGCCAGCAGTTACGGGGGACAGTCCTACGAGCAGTACTTC
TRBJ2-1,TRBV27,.,CASSPPSGLYNEQFF,TGTGCCAGCAGTCCCCCGAGCGGGCTCTACAATGAGCAGTTCTTC
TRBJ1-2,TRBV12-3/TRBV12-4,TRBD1,CASSPAPWTGDYGYTF,TGTGCCAGCAGTCCCGCCCCCTGGACAGGGGATTATGGCTACACCTTC